These 29 T cell receptor beta chains were all obtained from the same sample, sequenced in a study of blood T cells in healthy people across ages. The use of a sample-barcoded 5' primer and a J-beta primer mix characterized a second PCR of roughly 7 to 11 cycles. TCRdb processed the 5' RACE reads anew with MiXCR; each CDR3 protein has one entry. The sample carries 550,000 to 700,000 distinct CDR3 sequences, 25% to 30% recorded once. The sequencing input was blood. These receptors came from a woman between 65 and 79 years old in good health.

This clonotype was counted once. The chain recombines TRBV20-1 with TRBJ1-1; D is possibly TRBD1 (5 bases). Trimming stripped 4 bases from V and 4 bases from J, with 10 bases between. The CDR3 covers 12 residues. Per germline, CDR1 DFQATT and CDR2 SNEGSKA (reference sequence). The CDR3 DNA reads TGCAGTGCTACTGGGGGAACCACTGAAGCTTTCTTT. Translation gives CSATGGTTEAFF.

This clonotype was counted many times. This chain connects TRBV7-2 to TRBJ2-1, with a tentative D call TRBD2 (6 bases). This CDR3 comprises 15 residues. The ends were cut back, 1 base at V and 6 bases at J, with 13 bases in the middle. Germline V CDR1 and CDR2: SGHTA, FQGNSA. CDR3 sequence (DNA): TGTGCCAGCAGCTTAGGTGTAGGAGGGTTCAATGAGCAGTTCTTC. Protein: CASSLGVGGFNEQFF.

The chain couples TRBV4-3 to TRBJ1-4; D is possibly TRBD1 (5 bases). Germline V gene sequence: CDR1 LGHNA, CDR2 YSLEER. Trimming took 0 bases from V and 8 from J, leaving 16 bases between them. The CDR3 runs to 16 residues. CDR3 coding DNA: TGCGCCAGCAGCCAAGAGATCGGGCAGGGCTGGGAAAAACTGTTTTTT. It yields the protein CASSQEIGQGWEKLFF.

Only a few counts were recorded for this clonotype. The J gene is TRBJ2-5, the V gene TRBV20-1; TRBD1 aligns across 11 bases. In germline, CDR1 is DFQATT, CDR2 SNEGSKA (reference sequence). V gave up 5 bases and J gave up 11 bases; unmatched junction bases: 13. The length of the CDR3 is 14 residues. CDR3 sequence (DNA): TGCAGTGCTGGGGACAGGGGGGTACGTCGTGAGCAGTACTTC. Its protein is CSAGDRGVRREQYF.

Concerning this clonotype: This CDR3 fails to terminate in the conserved phenylalanine or tryptophan, so it likely reflects a read error. The rearrangement uses TRBV12-3 or TRBV12-4 and TRBJ2-5; D is perhaps TRBD1 (6 bases). This CDR3 has 13 amino acids. V lost 4 bases, J lost 3 bases, and 9 bases lay in between. CDR3 in amino acids: CASSSRDKETQYL. The CDR3 coding sequence is TGTGCCAGCAGTTCCCGGGACAAAGAGACCCAGTACCTC.

The chain joins TRBV27 to TRBJ1-1; D uncertain. Germline CDR1 is MNHEY and CDR2 is SMNVEV (reference sequence). V lost 7 bases to trimming and J lost 4 bases, with 19 bases between them. This CDR3 has 15 amino acids. In DNA, the CDR3 is TGTGCCAGCAAACCACCGAAGAAGGGTACCACTGAAGCTTTCTTT. Protein product: CASKPPKKGTTEAFF.

This clonotype appeared a few times. The rearrangement joins TRBV20-1 to TRBJ1-2; maybe TRBD1 (5 bases). Germline CDR1 reads DFQATT; CDR2 reads SNEGSKA (reference sequence). V dropped 5 bases and J dropped 4 bases, with 17 bases sitting between them. The CDR3 spans 14 residues. The chain's CDR3 is CSADIAGLGYGYTF. The CDR3 nucleotides read TGCAGTGCTGATATTGCAGGGCTCGGCTATGGCTACACCTTC.

With regard to this clonotype: An end of the junction differs from the germline gene, which may be a read error. This sequence joins TRBV3-1 and TRBJ2-3, with D hard to call. The CDR3 sequence is 12 residues long. Germline-derived CDR1 and CDR2 are LGHDT and YNNKEL (reference sequence). The CDR3 nucleotides are TGTGCCGGCAGTACGTGGGGAGATACGCAGTATTTT. This encodes CAGSTWGDTQYF.

This clonotype has just a few counts. The chain couples TRBV20-1 to TRBJ1-3, with D unresolved. In germline, CDR1 is DFQATT, CDR2 SNEGSKA (reference sequence). There are 15 residues in the CDR3. V lost 0 bases and J lost 0, with 9 bases in between. The CDR3 loop is CSARDRLSSGNTIYF. CDR3 sequence (DNA): TGCAGTGCTAGAGATAGGCTGAGCTCTGGAAACACCATATATTTT.

The CDR3 sequence is CASKYTTNEKLFF. CDR3 nucleotide sequence: TGCGCCAGCAAATACACAACTAATGAAAAACTGTTTTTT. This chain joins TRBV5-1 and TRBJ1-4; D is unresolved. Germline CDR1 reads SGHRS; CDR2 reads YFSETQ. The CDR3 runs to 13 residues. The ends were cut back, 6 bases at V and 0 bases at J, with 6 bases in the middle.

This chain links TRBV7-8 with TRBJ2-1; the match to TRBD1 covers 7 bases. CDR3 length equals 15 residues. Germline lookup yields CDR1 SGHVS and CDR2 FQNEAQ. The V and J ends lost 4 bases and 5 bases, in that order; junction bases with no gene match: 8. CDR3 loop: CASSSGTVVNNEQFF. CDR3 bases: TGTGCCAGCAGCTCCGGGACAGTGGTGAACAATGAGCAGTTCTTC.

This clonotype was counted many times. The rearrangement links TRBV4-2 to TRBJ2-5, with a tentative D call TRBD2 (6 bases). The germline CDR1 and CDR2 sequences are LGHNA and YNFKEQ. The CDR3 contains 14 residues. V lost 1 base and J lost 6, with 12 bases in between. The CDR3 spells CASSQALAQQTQYF. The CDR3 coding sequence is TGTGCCAGCAGCCAAGCACTAGCTCAGCAGACCCAGTACTTC.

In this sample, this clonotype turned up a few times. The chain couples TRBV7-2 to TRBJ2-3, with 7 bases fitting TRBD2. V shed 5 bases, J shed 4 bases, and the junction held 9 bases outside the gene matches. From germline, CDR1 is SGHTA and CDR2 FQGNSA. The CDR3 spans 15 residues. The DNA for the CDR3 is TGTGCCAGCAGCCCTCTGGGGGGGTCCCCAGATACGCAGTATTTT. It is translated as CASSPLGGSPDTQYF.

This clonotype turned up a few times. The chain has TRBV5-1 and TRBJ1-3, with TRBD1 as a possible D gene (6 bases). The V gene lost 4 bases and the J gene lost 0 bases, with 14 bases spanning the gap. Germline CDR1 SGHRS, CDR2 YFSETQ. CDR3 length: 16 amino acids. The CDR3 region is CASSVGGPHSGNTIYF. Here the CDR3 DNA reads TGCGCCAGCAGCGTCGGGGGCCCGCACTCTGGAAACACCATATATTTT.

This clonotype was seen a few times. The rearrangement uses TRBV7-2 and TRBJ2-6; 7 nucleotides agree with TRBD1. This CDR3 has 18 amino acids. J gave up 0 bases and V 5 bases, and 10 bases lay outside the gene matches. Per germline, CDR1 SGHTA and CDR2 FQGNSA. In DNA form, the CDR3 reads TGTGCCAGCAGCCTCCGGGACAGATTGACCTCTGGGGCCAACGTCCTGACTTTC. It encodes CASSLRDRLTSGANVLTF.

The gene calls are TRBV5-1 and TRBJ1-2; D unresolved. Germline V gene lookup returns CDR1 SGHRS and CDR2 YFSETQ. There are 13 residues in the CDR3. The V end was cut by 0 bases, the J end by 8 bases, with 11 bases between. CDR3 loop: CASSLAQDWGYTF. CDR3 nucleotide sequence: TGCGCCAGCAGCTTGGCCCAGGACTGGGGCTACACCTTC.

This clonotype was found a few times. The chain couples TRBV20-1 to TRBJ1-1, with a weak D call TRBD1 (5 bases). CDR3 size: 13 residues. Trimming removed 1 base at V and 5 bases at J, with 11 bases between. The V gene's germline CDR1 is DFQATT and CDR2 SNEGSKA (reference sequence). CDR3 residues: CSARGGTVTEAFF. CDR3 nucleotides: TGCAGTGCTAGAGGGGGCACGGTAACTGAAGCTTTCTTT.

This clonotype has just a few counts. The rearrangement joins TRBV20-1 to TRBJ2-5; no clear D. Trimming left V 7 bases short and J 5 bases short, with 14 bases between. CDR1 is DFQATT, CDR2 SNEGSKA, per germline (reference sequence). This CDR3 is built from 12 residues. The CDR3, as DNA: TGCAGTGGGATTCCGGATGGGGAGACCCAGTACTTC. This sequence encodes CSGIPDGETQYF.

This clonotype was seen a handful of times. The J gene is TRBJ1-4, the V gene TRBV11-2; D unclear. The CDR3 loop spans 14 amino acids. The germline V gene has CDR1 SGHAT and CDR2 FQNNGV. V lost 2 bases to trimming and J lost 8 bases, with 12 bases between them. CDR3 nucleotide sequence: TGTGCCAGCAGCTTACAAAGAATAGGAGAAAAACTGTTTTTT. Amino acid sequence: CASSLQRIGEKLFF.

As DNA, the CDR3 is TGTGCCAGCAGCGCGTCGCGGGTAAGGTACGAGCAGTACTTC. Translating gives CASSASRVRYEQYF. This chain uses TRBV11-2 with TRBJ2-7; a possible D gene is TRBD2 (5 bases). Germline values: CDR1 SGHAT, CDR2 FQNNGV. The V end lost 5 bases, the J end lost 4 bases, and 15 bases lay between the germline ends. The CDR3 covers 14 residues.

This clonotype was seen once. The junction and the germline gene differ at one end; a read error may be behind it. The chain joins TRBV7-8 to TRBJ2-3; tentatively, D is TRBD2 (5 bases). The germline V gene encodes CDR1 SGHVS and CDR2 FQNEAQ. This CDR3 is 16 amino acids long. The CDR3 DNA follows: TGTGCCAACAGCTTAGCGTGGGCGAGAACCACAGATACGCAGTATTTT. Amino acid sequence: CANSLAWARTTDTQYF. The whole variable domain, filled in from reference TRBV7-8 and TRBJ2-3, reads GAGVSQSPRYKVAKRGQDVALRCDPISGHVSLFWYQQALGQGPEFLTYFQNEAQLDKSGLPSDRFFAERPEGSVSTLKIQRTQQEDSAVYLCANSLAWARTTDTQYFGPGTRLTVL.

The V call is TRBV4-3, the J call TRBJ1-2; D is ambiguous. The ends were cut back, 0 bases at V and 6 bases at J, with 8 bases in the middle. CDR1 LGHNA and CDR2 YSLEER come from the germline V gene. This CDR3 is 13 amino acids long. The CDR3, as DNA: TGCGCCAGCAGCCAAGATCGAAGGAATGGCTACACCTTC. Protein product: CASSQDRRNGYTF.

This chain uses TRBV20-1 with TRBJ1-6; possible D gene TRBD1, 5 bases. The CDR3 covers 15 residues. V was shortened by 3 bases and J by 3 bases, with 12 bases between the two germline ends. Germline-derived CDR1 and CDR2 are DFQATT and SNEGSKA (reference sequence). Here the CDR3 reads CSASATANYNSPLHF. The CDR3 DNA sequence: TGCAGTGCTAGTGCGACAGCGAACTATAATTCACCCCTCCACTTT.

This chain uses TRBV9 with TRBJ1-2, with D possibly matching TRBD1 (5 bases). Trimming took off 0 bases at V and 6 bases at J, with 6 bases between the two ends. Germline V lookup: CDR1 SGDLS, CDR2 YYNGEE. This CDR3 spans 12 amino acids. As DNA, the CDR3 is TGTGCCAGCAGCGTAGGGGGGGATGGCTACACCTTC. Residues: CASSVGGDGYTF.

This clonotype was counted between two and nine times. The J gene is TRBJ2-1, the V gene TRBV24-1; D unclear. This CDR3 region has 11 residues. V gave up 2 bases and J gave up 8 bases, with 3 bases separating them. The germline V gene encodes CDR1 KGHDR and CDR2 SFDVKD. The CDR3: CATSDYDEQFF. CDR3 DNA: TGTGCCACCAGTGATTACGATGAGCAGTTCTTC.

This sequence joins TRBV5-1 and TRBJ1-2, with D possibly being TRBD1 (5 bases). The CDR3 loop spans 15 amino acids. V gave up 4 bases and J gave up 5 bases, with 18 bases separating them. Germline V gene lookup returns CDR1 SGHRS and CDR2 YFSETQ. The CDR3 DNA reads TGCGCCAGCAGCACGGGGACTGCACAGGCTTATGGCTACACCTTC. Its translation: CASSTGTAQAYGYTF.

This clonotype was seen a few times. V gene TRBV5-4 combines with J gene TRBJ2-5; 8 bases are a match to TRBD2. There are 16 residues in the CDR3. Per the germline V gene, CDR1 is SGHNT and CDR2 is YYREEE (reference sequence). The trim removed 3 bases at V and 0 bases at J, leaving 7 bases unmatched. Here the CDR3 DNA reads TGTGCCAGCAGCTCTCAGGCCGGGGGGGACCAAGAGACCCAGTACTTC. Amino acids: CASSSQAGGDQETQYF.

The chain employs TRBV20-1 and TRBJ1-2, with TRBD1 matching 7 bases. V dropped 2 bases and J dropped 3; count of bases not matched to a gene: 3. The CDR3 totals 13 residues. Germline CDR1 reads DFQATT; CDR2 reads SNEGSKA (reference sequence). The CDR3 reads CSARTGADYGYTF. In DNA, the CDR3 is TGCAGTGCTAGAACAGGGGCCGACTATGGCTACACCTTC.

This sequence joins TRBV6-2 or TRBV6-3 and TRBJ1-5; the D is unclear. Trimming took off 6 bases at V and 2 bases at J, with 14 bases between the two ends. This CDR3 comprises 15 residues. Germline loops: CDR1 MNHEY, CDR2 SVGEGT. CDR3 sequence (DNA): TGTGCCAGCAGCCTCCTTGTTGGGGGCAATCAGCCCCAGCATTTT. As protein: CASSLLVGGNQPQHF.